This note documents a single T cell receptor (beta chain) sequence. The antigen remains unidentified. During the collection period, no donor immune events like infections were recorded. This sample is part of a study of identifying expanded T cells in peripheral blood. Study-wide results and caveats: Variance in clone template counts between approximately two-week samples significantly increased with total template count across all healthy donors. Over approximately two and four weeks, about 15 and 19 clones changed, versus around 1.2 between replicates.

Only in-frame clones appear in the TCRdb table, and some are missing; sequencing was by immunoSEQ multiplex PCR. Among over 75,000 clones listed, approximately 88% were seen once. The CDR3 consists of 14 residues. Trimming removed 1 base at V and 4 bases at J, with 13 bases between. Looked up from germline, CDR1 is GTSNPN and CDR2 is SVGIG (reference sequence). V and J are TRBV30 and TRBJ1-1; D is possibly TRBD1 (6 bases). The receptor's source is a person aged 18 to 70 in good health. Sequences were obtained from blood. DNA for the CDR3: TGTGCCTGGAGTGAGGGGGGAGTCGGCACTGAAGCTTTCTTT. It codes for CAWSEGGVGTEAFF.